This T cell receptor beta chain is from a study of OX40 agonist ivuxolimab in advanced cancers. At the level of the study: The dose-escalation cohort was around 83% male, with a mean age of around 60 years, ranging roughly 23 to 85.

Using immunoSEQ multiplex PCR, the repertoire was profiled, and TCRdb retains in-frame clones only, with some absent. The sample consists of just under 65,000 clones, 81% of them appearing once. The CDR3 consists of 16 residues. Trimming cost V 2 bases and J 7 bases, with 18 bases left between them. Germline CDR1 is PRHDT and CDR2 is FYEKMQ (reference sequence). Study observations and caveats: Compared with CD4+, CD8+ T cells on average had more expanded clones. There were also nonresponders showing low normalized T-cell clonal expansion.

Notes on this clone: Its antigen is still unknown.

The TCR sequence derives from an adult with an advanced solid tumor such as melanoma, head and neck, liver or kidney cancer. The rearrangement links TRBV13 to TRBJ1-5; D is unclear. Sequenced here: CD4+ or CD8+ T cells sorted from blood, sampled in a trial of the OX40 agonist ivuxolimab. The DNA of the CDR3 is TGTGCCAGCAGCTTATCCCCCGTGCGGCTGGGGCAGCCCCAGCATTTT. Protein product: CASSLSPVRLGQPQHF.